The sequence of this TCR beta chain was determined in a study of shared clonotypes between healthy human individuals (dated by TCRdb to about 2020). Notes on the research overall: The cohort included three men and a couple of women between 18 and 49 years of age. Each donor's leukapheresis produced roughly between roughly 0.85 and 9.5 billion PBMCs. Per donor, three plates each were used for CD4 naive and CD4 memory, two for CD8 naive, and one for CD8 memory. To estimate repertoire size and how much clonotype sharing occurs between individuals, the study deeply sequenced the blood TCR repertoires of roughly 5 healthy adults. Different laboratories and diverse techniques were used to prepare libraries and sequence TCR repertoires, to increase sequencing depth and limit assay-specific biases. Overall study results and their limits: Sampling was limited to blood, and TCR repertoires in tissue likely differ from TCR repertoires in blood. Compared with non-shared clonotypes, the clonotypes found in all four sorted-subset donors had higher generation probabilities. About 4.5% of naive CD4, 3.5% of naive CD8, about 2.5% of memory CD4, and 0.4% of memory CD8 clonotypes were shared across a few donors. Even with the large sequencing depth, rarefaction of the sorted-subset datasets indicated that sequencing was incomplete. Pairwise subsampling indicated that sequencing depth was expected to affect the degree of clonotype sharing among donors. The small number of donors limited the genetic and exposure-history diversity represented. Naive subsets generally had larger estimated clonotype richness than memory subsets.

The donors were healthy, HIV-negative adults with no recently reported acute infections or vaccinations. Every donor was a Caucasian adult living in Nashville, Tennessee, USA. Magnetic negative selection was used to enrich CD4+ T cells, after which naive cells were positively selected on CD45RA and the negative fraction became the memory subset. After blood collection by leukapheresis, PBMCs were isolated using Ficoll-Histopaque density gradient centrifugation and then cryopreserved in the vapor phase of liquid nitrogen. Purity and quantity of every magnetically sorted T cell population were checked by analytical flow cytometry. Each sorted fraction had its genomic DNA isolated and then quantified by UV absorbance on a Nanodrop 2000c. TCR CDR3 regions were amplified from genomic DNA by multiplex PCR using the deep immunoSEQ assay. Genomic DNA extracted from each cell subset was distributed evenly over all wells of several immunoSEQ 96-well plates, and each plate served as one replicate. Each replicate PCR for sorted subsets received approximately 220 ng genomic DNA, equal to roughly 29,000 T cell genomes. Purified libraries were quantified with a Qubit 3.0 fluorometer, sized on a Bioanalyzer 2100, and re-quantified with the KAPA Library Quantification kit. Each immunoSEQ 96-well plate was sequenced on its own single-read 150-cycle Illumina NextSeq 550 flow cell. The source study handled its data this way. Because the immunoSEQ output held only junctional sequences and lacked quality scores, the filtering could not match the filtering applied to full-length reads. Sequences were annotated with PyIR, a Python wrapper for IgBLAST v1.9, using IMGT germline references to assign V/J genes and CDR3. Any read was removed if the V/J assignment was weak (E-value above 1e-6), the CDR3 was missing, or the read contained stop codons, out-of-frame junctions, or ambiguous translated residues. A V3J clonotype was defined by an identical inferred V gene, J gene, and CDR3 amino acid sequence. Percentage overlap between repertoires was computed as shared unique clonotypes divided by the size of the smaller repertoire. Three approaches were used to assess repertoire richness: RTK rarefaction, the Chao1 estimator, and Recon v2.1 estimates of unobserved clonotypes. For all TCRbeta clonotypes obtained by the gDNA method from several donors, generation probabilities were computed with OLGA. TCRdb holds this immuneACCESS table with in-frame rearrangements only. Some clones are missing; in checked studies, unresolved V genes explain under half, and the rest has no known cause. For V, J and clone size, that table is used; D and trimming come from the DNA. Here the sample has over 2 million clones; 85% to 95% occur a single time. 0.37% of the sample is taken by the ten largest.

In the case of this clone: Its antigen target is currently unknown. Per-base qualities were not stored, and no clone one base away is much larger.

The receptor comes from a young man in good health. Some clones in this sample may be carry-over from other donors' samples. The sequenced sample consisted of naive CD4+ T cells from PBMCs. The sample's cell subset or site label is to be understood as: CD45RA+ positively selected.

The DNA sequence is as follows: TGCGCCAGCAGCATCCCAGGGGTTCAAGAGACCCAGTACTTC. The resulting protein is CASSIPGVQETQYF. This receptor chain uses TRBV5-1 and TRBJ2-5, with TRBD1 tentatively as D gene (6 bases match). In the germline V gene, CDR1 corresponds to SGHRS and CDR2 to YFSETQ. The trim is 4 bases for V and 2 bases for J, with a gap of 12 bases between the germline ends. Including the terminal cysteine and phenylalanine, the CDR3 comprises 14 residues. Only CDR3 DNA is held: 42 bases, read in frame from base 1. Reference TRBV5-1 and TRBJ2-5 genes cover what lies past the CDR3, so the full variable domain is KAGVTQTPRYLIKTRGQQVTLSCSPISGHRSVSWYQQTPGQGLQFLFEYFSETQRNKGNFPGRFSGRQFSNSRSEMNVSTLELGDSALYLCASSIPGVQETQYFGPGTRLLVL.